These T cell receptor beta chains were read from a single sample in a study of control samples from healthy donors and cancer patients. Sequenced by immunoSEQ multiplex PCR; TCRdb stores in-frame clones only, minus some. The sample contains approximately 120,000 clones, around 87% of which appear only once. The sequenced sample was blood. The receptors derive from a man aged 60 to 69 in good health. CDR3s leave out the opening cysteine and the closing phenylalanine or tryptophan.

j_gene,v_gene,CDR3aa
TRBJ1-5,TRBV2,ASREGQGLFSNQPQH
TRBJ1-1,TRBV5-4,ATQSRTTEAF
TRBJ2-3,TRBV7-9,ASSQGLGADTQY
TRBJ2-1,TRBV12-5,ASGLGTTGYNEQF
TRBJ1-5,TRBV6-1,ASSEGGGVQPQH
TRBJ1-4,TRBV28,ASGGPGQGYEKLF
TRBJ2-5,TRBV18,ASSETGRQETQY
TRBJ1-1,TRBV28,ASSFSLGLVNTEAF
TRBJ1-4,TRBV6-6,ASSPGTQGNEKLF
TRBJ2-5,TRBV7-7,ASSLGQEETQY
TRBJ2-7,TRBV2,ASSGQAYEQY
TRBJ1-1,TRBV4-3,ASSQDLAGGKTEAF
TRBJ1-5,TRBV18,ASSLGQGGLGGNQPQH
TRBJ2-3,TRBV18,ASSPDAGATDTQY
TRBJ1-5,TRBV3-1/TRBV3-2,ASSLRGSNQPQH
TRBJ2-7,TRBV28,ASSLIGYEQY
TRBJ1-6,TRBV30,AWTPGTGISSPLH
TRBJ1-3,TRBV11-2,ASSLSGNTIY
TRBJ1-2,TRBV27,ASARTGTFNYGYT
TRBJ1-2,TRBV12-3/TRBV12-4,ASSPMEGGGYT
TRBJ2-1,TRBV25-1,ASSGWDQEQF
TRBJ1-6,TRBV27,ASSMDRINSPLH
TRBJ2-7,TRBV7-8,ASSLGASPQQY
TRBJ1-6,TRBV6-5,ASSSETYNSPLH
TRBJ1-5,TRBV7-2,ASSRQGPSQPQH
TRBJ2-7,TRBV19,ASSGTGTSYEQY